The subject of this entry is one T cell receptor beta chain. Its cognate antigen has yet to be identified. The sample holds no much larger clone one base away, and base qualities are not on file. The immunoSEQ Assay, a bias-controlled multiplex PCR, was used to amplify TCRbeta CDR3 regions from genomic DNA. Per the source publication's procedure: The number of nucleated cells in each sample was estimated by amplification of reference gene primers within the assay. To quantify the absolute abundance of each unique TCRbeta CDR3 rearrangement, sequence reads were collapsed and filtered. For each sample, productive Simpson clonality was calculated as the square root of Simpson's diversity index across productive rearrangements. TCRdb took this table from immuneACCESS and kept in-frame rearrangements with V and J called. Such tables lack part of the clones; where checked against another copy, unresolved V genes explain under half of the gap, and the rest is unexplained. D and trimming were read from the DNA, whereas the V and J calls and clone size are those reported in that table. This sample is represented by about 130,000 clones; approximately 74% of them were singletons. Approximately 5.7% of the sample goes to the ten largest clones.

The record originates from a study of blood T cell repertoires in COVID-19 (dated by TCRdb to about 2020). About the study as a whole: Samples covering the acute and convalescent phases of COVID-19 were provided by collaborators in the United States, Italy and Spain. The material from the prospective study consisted of cDNA or gDNA derived from T cells, B-cell-depleted T cells, or PBMCs. Deeply sampled blood TCRbeta repertoires from subjects exposed to, actively infected with, or recovered from COVID-19 were included in the dataset. The repertoires were released in a freely available public database intended as a resource for research on the immune response to SARS-CoV-2. Samples were obtained from the ongoing ImmuneRACE study (first 160 participants) and from 1,254 subjects provided by 6 global collaborators. A de-identified subject ID, COVID-19 status, age in years and sex were almost always included in the sample metadata. Where available, HLA class I and class II types were obtained from metadata supplied by the sample provider rather than from assay-based typing. General findings and caveats noted by the study authors: Clinical and demographic metadata were provided uncurated, with the amount varying by source and participant.

Via the germline V gene, CDR1 is SGHRS and CDR2 YFSETQ. Including the terminal cysteine and phenylalanine, the CDR3 comprises 15 residues. The DNA shown is the 45-base CDR3, in frame from base 1. Cut back by 0 bases and 0 bases, the V and J ends lie 9 bases apart. Each collaborating institution followed its own protocols to collect whole blood in K2EDTA tubes. For TCRbeta analysis, collaborator samples were shipped as frozen whole blood, as isolated PBMCs, or as DNA extracted from either sample type. This clonotype was obtained from a man aged 60-69 years with acute or convalescent COVID-19. Recombination connected TRBV5-1 to TRBJ1-1; the D gene is unclear. Material for sequencing was peripheral blood. The DNA sequence is as follows: TGCGCCAGCAGCTTGGTTGGTAGCATGAACACTGAAGCTTTCTTT. Translated, this gives CASSLVGSMNTEAFF.